Listed here are 20 T cell receptor beta chains from one sample, sequenced in a study of blood T cell repertoires in COVID-19. Data came from immunoSEQ multiplex PCR; TCRdb stores just in-frame clones and leaves some out. This table has a few hundred thousand clones, roughly 86% appearing once. The specimen was peripheral blood. These receptors came from a man aged 18 to 30 with active or convalescent COVID-19.

The DNA for the CDR3 is TGTGCCAGCAGTTTAGACAGGGCGGACCACGAGCAGTACTTC. Protein sequence: CASSLDRADHEQYF. The rearrangement links TRBV27 to TRBJ2-7, with TRBD1 matching 7 bases. J lost 5 bases, V lost 2 bases, and 6 bases had no gene match. The CDR3 is 14 residues long. CDR1 is MNHEY, CDR2 SMNVEV, per germline (reference sequence).

At least ten counts were recorded for this clone. This chain connects TRBV2 to TRBJ1-6; D is possibly TRBD1 (5 bases). Germline V gene sequence: CDR1 SNHLY, CDR2 FYNNEI. V lost 7 bases, J lost 9 bases, and 19 bases lay in between. The CDR3 covers 15 residues. CDR3 in DNA: TGTGCCAGCATTGAGACCGGGACCGGGGGTTCACCCCTCCACTTT. It is translated as CASIETGTGGSPLHF.

The chain carries TRBV11-3 and TRBJ2-1, with a possible D match to TRBD1 (6 bases). Per germline, CDR1 SGHNT and CDR2 YENEEA. Trimming shortened V by 5 bases and J by 2 bases, and 13 bases separated the two germline ends. The CDR3 has 15 amino acids. The CDR3 region is CASSIQGETYNEQFF. The CDR3 nucleotides read TGTGCCAGCAGCATACAGGGAGAGACCTACAATGAGCAGTTCTTC.

The chain joins TRBV11-3 to TRBJ1-1, with D tentatively TRBD1 (5 bases). The germline V gene has CDR1 SGHNT and CDR2 YENEEA. Trimming shortened V by 5 bases and J by 3 bases, and 10 bases separated the two germline ends. This CDR3 has 13 residues. DNA for the CDR3: TGTGCCAGCAGCCCTGGGGGGGACACTGAAGCTTTCTTT. It encodes CASSPGGDTEAFF.

This chain connects TRBV6-5 to TRBJ2-3; D gene ambiguous. The CDR3 is 14 residues long. The germline CDR1 and CDR2 sequences are MNHEY and SVGAGI. V lost 8 bases and J lost 0, with 12 bases in between. The CDR3 DNA sequence: TGTGCCAGCTTAGCTTATCCTAGCACAGATACGCAGTATTTT. It translates to CASLAYPSTDTQYF.

The chain recombines TRBV2 with TRBJ1-2, with D perhaps matching TRBD1 (5 bases). Germline loops: CDR1 SNHLY, CDR2 FYNNEI. Trimming stripped 2 bases from V and 11 bases from J, with 21 bases between. CDR3 length: 15 residues. The CDR3 region has the DNA TGTGCCAGCAGTGAATTGGTTGGGGCAGGGCAGGTATACACCTTC. Translation: CASSELVGAGQVYTF.

The V call is TRBV4-3, the J call TRBJ2-3; the D gene is possibly TRBD1 (5 bases). V dropped 2 bases and J dropped 0 bases, with 12 bases sitting between them. The CDR3 is made up of 16 amino acids. Germline V lookup: CDR1 LGHNA, CDR2 YSLEER. The CDR3 here is CASSQRTQGSTDTQYF. CDR3 DNA: TGCGCCAGCAGCCAACGCACGCAGGGTAGCACAGATACGCAGTATTTT.

The chain carries TRBV5-6 and TRBJ2-7; 8 positions agree with TRBD1. Germline trimming cut 4 bases from V and 7 bases from J; bases unmatched to any gene: 4. Germline V gives CDR1 SGHDT, CDR2 YYEEEE. The CDR3 runs 12 residues. The CDR3 sequence is CASSHNRGEQYF. Written as DNA, the CDR3 is TGTGCCAGCAGCCACAACAGGGGGGAGCAGTACTTC.

The chain links TRBV5-8 to TRBJ2-3; 7 bases are a match to TRBD1. V shed 7 bases, J shed 2 bases, and the junction held 10 bases outside the gene matches. The CDR3 loop spans 15 amino acids. Per germline, CDR1 SGHTS and CDR2 YDEGEE. The DNA for the CDR3 is TGTGCCAGCGGGTTGACAGGGAGTTCCACAGATACGCAGTATTTT. This codes for CASGLTGSSTDTQYF.

The genes are TRBV29-1 and TRBJ2-2, with 11 bases fitting TRBD2. This CDR3 region has 15 residues. The germline CDR1 and CDR2 sequences are SQVTM and ANQGSEA. The V segment lost 5 bases and the J segment 6 bases; nucleotides outside the gene matches: 8. CDR3 bases: TGCAGCGTTTCCCTTAGCGGGAGGGTCGCCGGGGAGCTGTTTTTT. This translates into CSVSLSGRVAGELFF.

The V call is TRBV6-5, the J call TRBJ2-2; 7 positions match TRBD2. Germline V CDR1 and CDR2: MNHEY, SVGAGI. The CDR3 contains 12 residues. V shed 6 bases and J 6 bases; nucleotides not matched to a gene: 1. CDR3 loop: CASRAGSGELFF. The CDR3 nucleotides read TGTGCCAGCAGAGCGGGGTCCGGGGAGCTGTTTTTT.

Notes on this clone: The sample carries other DNA sequences with the same CDR3. This chain joins TRBV7-9 and TRBJ2-3; weak D call: TRBD2 (6 bases). Germline values: CDR1 SEHNR, CDR2 FQNEAQ (reference sequence). The CDR3 contains 14 residues. V was clipped by 5 bases and J by 2 bases, with 11 bases between them. CDR3 protein: CASSLGTSTDTQYF. CDR3 nucleotides: TGTGCCAGCAGCCTAGGGACTTCCACAGATACGCAGTATTTT. The whole variable domain, remainder taken from reference TRBV7-9 and TRBJ2-3, is DTGVSQNPRHKITKRGQNVTFRCDPISEHNRLYWYRQTLGQGPEFLTYFQNEAQLEKSRLLSDRFSAERPKGSFSTLEIQRTEQGDSAMYLCASSLGTSTDTQYFGPGTRLTVL.

The V gene is TRBV11-2, the J gene TRBJ1-6, with D tentatively TRBD1 (5 bases). Deletions cut 0 bases from V and 14 bases from J, with 14 bases between. CDR3 length: 14 residues. Germline lookup yields CDR1 SGHAT and CDR2 FQNNGV. The CDR3 here is CASSLDLPRVALHF. The DNA for the CDR3 is TGTGCCAGCAGCTTAGATCTCCCCAGGGTCGCCCTCCACTTT.

Here the CDR3 DNA reads TGTGCCAGCTCACCACGCAGGGGGCGCGAATCACCCCTCCACTTT. This sequence encodes CASSPRRGRESPLHF. The V call is TRBV18, the J call TRBJ1-6; 8 bases line up with TRBD1. This CDR3 region has 15 residues. Trimming cost V 1 base and J 10 bases; bases outside gene matches: 6. Germline assignment: CDR1 KGHSH and CDR2 LQKENI.

The V gene is TRBV19, the J gene TRBJ2-7; TRBD2 matches at 8 bases. This CDR3 is built from 16 residues. V was clipped by 1 base and J by 2 bases; unmatched bases: 7. Germline loops: CDR1 LNHDA, CDR2 SQIVND (reference sequence). In nucleotides, the CDR3 is TGTGCCAGTAGTATAGTCCCCGGGGGGGGCCCCTACGAGCAGTACTTC. The encoded protein is CASSIVPGGGPYEQYF.

J is TRBJ2-7 and V is TRBV7-9; D is possibly TRBD2 (7 bases). The CDR3 has 15 residues. Germline V gene sequence: CDR1 SEHNR, CDR2 FQNEAQ (reference sequence). V gave up 5 bases and J gave up 5 bases, with 19 bases separating them. DNA for the CDR3: TGTGCCAGCAGCACACCCGAGCAGGGGAGGGACGAGCAGTACTTC. Translating gives CASSTPEQGRDEQYF.

V gene TRBV19 combines with J gene TRBJ2-5; 7 bases agree with TRBD2. The CDR3 contains 15 residues. The V segment lost 3 bases and the J segment 0 bases; nucleotides outside the gene matches: 4. CDR1 is LNHDA, CDR2 SQIVND, per germline (reference sequence). The CDR3 region has the DNA TGTGCCAGTAGTATTGGGGGGGGGTACCAAGAGACCCAGTACTTC. It specifies CASSIGGGYQETQYF.

The genes are TRBV4-1 and TRBJ2-7, with 11 positions matching TRBD2. Germline CDR1 reads MGHRA; CDR2 reads YSYEKL. Unmatched junction bases numbered 4, after V lost 4 bases and J lost 5 bases. This CDR3 comprises 14 residues. As DNA, the CDR3 is TGCGCCAGCAGCCTGGGACTAGCGGTAAACGAGCAGTACTTC. This codes for CASSLGLAVNEQYF.

This chain connects TRBV5-1 to TRBJ1-4; TRBD1 might be the D (5 bases). The germline V gene encodes CDR1 SGHRS and CDR2 YFSETQ. The V and J ends lost 2 bases and 0 bases respectively, with 11 bases between them. This CDR3 spans 16 amino acids. CDR3: CASSLGELTTNEKLFF. DNA for the CDR3: TGCGCCAGCAGCTTAGGGGAACTAACAACTAATGAAAAACTGTTTTTT. Filled out from reference TRBV5-1 and TRBJ1-4, the complete variable domain reads KAGVTQTPRYLIKTRGQQVTLSCSPISGHRSVSWYQQTPGQGLQFLFEYFSETQRNKGNFPGRFSGRQFSNSRSEMNVSTLELGDSALYLCASSLGELTTNEKLFFGSGTQLSVL.

The V and J genes are TRBV19 and TRBJ1-5; D not certain. V lost 3 bases to trimming and J lost 1 base, with 7 bases between them. Germline loops: CDR1 LNHDA, CDR2 SQIVND (reference sequence). The CDR3 consists of 14 residues. The CDR3 region is CASSIHGSNQPQHF. CDR3 in DNA: TGTGCCAGTAGTATTCACGGGAGCAATCAGCCCCAGCATTTT.